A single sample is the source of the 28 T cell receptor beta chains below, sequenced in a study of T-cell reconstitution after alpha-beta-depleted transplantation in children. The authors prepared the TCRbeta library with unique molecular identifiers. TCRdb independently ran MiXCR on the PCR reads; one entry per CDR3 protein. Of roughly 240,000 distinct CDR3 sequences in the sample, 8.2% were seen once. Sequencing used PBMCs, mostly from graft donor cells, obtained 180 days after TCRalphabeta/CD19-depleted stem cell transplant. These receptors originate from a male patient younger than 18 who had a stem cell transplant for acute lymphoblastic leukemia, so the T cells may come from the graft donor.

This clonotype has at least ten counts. CDR3 amino acids: CSVVGGALYNEQFF. The CDR3, as DNA: TGCAGCGTTGTAGGGGGGGCCCTATACAATGAGCAGTTCTTC. The V and J genes are TRBV29-1 and TRBJ2-1; tentative D call: TRBD2 (7 bases). Trimming removed 4 bases from V and 4 bases from J, with 14 bases in between. The V gene's germline CDR1 is SQVTM and CDR2 ANQGSEA. The CDR3 spans 14 residues.

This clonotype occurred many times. CDR3 sequence (DNA): TGCAGTGCTCTCAGACAGGTAGTCTATGGCTACACCTTC. It translates to CSALRQVVYGYTF. V is TRBV20-1 and J is TRBJ1-2; D might be TRBD1 (6 bases). Germline lookup yields CDR1 DFQATT and CDR2 SNEGSKA (reference sequence). The length of the CDR3 is 13 residues. V was clipped by 5 bases and J by 4 bases, with 14 bases between them.

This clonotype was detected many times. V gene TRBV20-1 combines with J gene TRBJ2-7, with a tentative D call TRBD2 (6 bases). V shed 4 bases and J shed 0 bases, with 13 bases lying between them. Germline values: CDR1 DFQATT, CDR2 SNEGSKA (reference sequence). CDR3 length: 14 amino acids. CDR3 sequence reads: CSAIRRESSYEQYF. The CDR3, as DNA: TGCAGTGCTATAAGACGGGAGAGCTCCTACGAGCAGTACTTC.

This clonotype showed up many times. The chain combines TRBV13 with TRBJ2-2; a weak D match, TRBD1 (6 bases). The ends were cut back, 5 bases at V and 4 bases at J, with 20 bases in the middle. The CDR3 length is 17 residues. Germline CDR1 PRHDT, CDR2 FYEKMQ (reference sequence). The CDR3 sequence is CASSPRWGPGGTGELFF. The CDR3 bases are TGTGCCAGCAGCCCCAGGTGGGGGCCTGGGGGCACCGGGGAGCTGTTTTTT.

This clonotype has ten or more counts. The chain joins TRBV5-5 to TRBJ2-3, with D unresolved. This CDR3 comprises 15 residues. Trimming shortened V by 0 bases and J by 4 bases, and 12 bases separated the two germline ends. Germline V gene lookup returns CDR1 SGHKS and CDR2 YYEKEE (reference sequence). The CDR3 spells CASSLGQLLADTQYF. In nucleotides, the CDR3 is TGTGCCAGCAGCTTGGGGCAGCTATTAGCAGATACGCAGTATTTT.

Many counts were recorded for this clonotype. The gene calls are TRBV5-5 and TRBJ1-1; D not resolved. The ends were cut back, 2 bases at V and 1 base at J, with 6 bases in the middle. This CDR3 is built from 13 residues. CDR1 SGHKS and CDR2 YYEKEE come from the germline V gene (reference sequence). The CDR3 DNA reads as TGTGCCAGCAGCTTCGAGGGGAACACTGAAGCTTTCTTT. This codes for CASSFEGNTEAFF.

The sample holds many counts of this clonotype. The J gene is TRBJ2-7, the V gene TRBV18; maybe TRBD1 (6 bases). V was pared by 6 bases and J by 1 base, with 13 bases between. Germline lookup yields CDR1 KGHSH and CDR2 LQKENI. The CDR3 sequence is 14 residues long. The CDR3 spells CASSPMQGSYEQYF. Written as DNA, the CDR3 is TGTGCCAGCTCCCCGATGCAGGGGTCCTACGAGCAGTACTTC.

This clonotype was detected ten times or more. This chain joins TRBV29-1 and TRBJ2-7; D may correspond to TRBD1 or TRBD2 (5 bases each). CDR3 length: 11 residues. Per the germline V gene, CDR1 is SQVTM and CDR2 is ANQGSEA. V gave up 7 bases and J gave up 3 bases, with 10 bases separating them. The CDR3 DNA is TGCAGCGGCCTGAGGGGCTACGAGCAGTACTTC. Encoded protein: CSGLRGYEQYF.

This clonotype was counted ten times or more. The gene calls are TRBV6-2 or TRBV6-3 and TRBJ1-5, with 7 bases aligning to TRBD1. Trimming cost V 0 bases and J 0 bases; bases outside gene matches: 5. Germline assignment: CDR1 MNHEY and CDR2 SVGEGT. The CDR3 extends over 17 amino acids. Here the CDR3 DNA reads TGTGCCAGCAGTTACTCGACCAGGGGGAATAGCAATCAGCCCCAGCATTTT. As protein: CASSYSTRGNSNQPQHF.

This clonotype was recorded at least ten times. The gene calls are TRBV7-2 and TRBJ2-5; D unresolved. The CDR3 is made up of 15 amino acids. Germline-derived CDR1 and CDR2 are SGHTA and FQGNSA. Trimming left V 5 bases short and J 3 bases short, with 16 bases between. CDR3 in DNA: TGTGCCAGCAGCCCCACGAGGACGGTTAAAGAGACCCAGTACTTC. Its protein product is CASSPTRTVKETQYF.

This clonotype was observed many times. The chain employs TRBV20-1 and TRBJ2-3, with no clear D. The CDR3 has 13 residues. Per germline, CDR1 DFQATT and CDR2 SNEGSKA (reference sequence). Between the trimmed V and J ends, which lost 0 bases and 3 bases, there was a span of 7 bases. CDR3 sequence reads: CSARDETTDTQYF. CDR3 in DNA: TGCAGTGCTAGAGATGAAACTACAGATACGCAGTATTTT.

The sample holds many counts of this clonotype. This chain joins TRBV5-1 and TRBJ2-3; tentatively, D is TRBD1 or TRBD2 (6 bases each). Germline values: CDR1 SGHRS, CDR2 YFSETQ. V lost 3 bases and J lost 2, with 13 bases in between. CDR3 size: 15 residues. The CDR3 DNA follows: TGCGCCAGCAGCTCCAACGGGGGCCCCACAGATACGCAGTATTTT. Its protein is CASSSNGGPTDTQYF.

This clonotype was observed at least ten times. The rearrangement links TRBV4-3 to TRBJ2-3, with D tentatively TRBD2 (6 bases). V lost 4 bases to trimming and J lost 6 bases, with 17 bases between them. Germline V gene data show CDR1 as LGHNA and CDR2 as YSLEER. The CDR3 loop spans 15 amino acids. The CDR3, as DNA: TGCGCCAGCAGCCGAACTAGTGGTGGGGGGGATACGCAGTATTTT. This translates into CASSRTSGGGDTQYF.

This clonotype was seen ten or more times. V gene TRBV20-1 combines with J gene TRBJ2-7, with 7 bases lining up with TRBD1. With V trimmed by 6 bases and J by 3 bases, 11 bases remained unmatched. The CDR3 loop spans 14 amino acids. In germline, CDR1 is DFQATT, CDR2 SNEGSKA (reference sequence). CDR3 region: CSAPHRGPLYEQYF. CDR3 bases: TGCAGTGCCCCCCACAGGGGCCCCCTCTACGAGCAGTACTTC.

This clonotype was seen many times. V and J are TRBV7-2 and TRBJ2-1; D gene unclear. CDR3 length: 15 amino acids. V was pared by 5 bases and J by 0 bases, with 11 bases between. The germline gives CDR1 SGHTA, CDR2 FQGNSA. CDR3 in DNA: TGTGCCAGCAGCACCTGGGATGGCTCCTACAATGAGCAGTTCTTC. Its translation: CASSTWDGSYNEQFF.

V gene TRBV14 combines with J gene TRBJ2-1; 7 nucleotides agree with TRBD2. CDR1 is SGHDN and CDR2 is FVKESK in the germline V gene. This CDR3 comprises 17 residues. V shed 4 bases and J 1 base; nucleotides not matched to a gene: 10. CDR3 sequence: CASSLRRGGSSYNEQFF. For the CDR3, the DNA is TGTGCCAGCAGCCTTAGGCGGGGCGGGAGTTCCTACAATGAGCAGTTCTTC.

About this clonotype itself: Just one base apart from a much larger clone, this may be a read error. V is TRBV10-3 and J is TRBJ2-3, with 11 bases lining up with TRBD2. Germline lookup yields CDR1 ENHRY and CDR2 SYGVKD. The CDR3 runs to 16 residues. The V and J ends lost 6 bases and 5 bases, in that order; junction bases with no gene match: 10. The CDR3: CAISHSTSGVGDTQYF. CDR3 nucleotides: TGTGCCATCAGCCACTCGACTAGCGGGGTCGGAGATACGCAGTATTTT.

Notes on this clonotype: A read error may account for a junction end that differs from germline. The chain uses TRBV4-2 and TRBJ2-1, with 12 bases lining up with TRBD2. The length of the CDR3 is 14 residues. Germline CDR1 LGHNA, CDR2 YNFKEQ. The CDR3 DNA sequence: TGTGCCAGCGGCCCCGGACTAGCGGGACGGGAGCTGTTCTTC. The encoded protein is CASGPGLAGRELFF.

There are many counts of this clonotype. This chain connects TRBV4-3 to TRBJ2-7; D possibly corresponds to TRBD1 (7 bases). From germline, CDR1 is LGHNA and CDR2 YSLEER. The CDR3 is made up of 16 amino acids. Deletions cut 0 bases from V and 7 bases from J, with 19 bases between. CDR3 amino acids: CASSQDFGVAGGEQYF. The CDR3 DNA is TGCGCCAGCAGCCAAGACTTCGGGGTGGCAGGGGGGGAGCAGTACTTC.

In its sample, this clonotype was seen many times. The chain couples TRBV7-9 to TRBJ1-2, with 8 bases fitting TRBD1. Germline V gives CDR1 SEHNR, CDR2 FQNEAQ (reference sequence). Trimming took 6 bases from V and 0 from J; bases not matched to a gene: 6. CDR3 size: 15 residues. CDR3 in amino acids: CASSPGTGANYGYTF. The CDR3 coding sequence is TGTGCCAGCAGTCCGGGGACAGGAGCTAACTATGGCTACACCTTC. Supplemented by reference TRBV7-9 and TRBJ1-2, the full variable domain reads DTGVSQNPRHKITKRGQNVTFRCDPISEHNRLYWYRQTLGQGPEFLTYFQNEAQLEKSRLLSDRFSAERPKGSFSTLEIQRTEQGDSAMYLCASSPGTGANYGYTFGSGTRLTVV.

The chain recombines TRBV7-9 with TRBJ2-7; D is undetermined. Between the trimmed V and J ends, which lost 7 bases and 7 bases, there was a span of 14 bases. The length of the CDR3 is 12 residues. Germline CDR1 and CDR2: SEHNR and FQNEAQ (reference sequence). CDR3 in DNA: TGTGCCAGCAACCTATTTCTTGGGGAGCAGTACTTC. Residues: CASNLFLGEQYF.

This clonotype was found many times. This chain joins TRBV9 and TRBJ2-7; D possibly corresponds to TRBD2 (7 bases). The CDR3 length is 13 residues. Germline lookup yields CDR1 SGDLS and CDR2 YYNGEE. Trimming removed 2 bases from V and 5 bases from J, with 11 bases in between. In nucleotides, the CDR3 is TGTGCCAGCAGCGTCCAGGGGAGGGACGAGCAGTACTTC. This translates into CASSVQGRDEQYF.

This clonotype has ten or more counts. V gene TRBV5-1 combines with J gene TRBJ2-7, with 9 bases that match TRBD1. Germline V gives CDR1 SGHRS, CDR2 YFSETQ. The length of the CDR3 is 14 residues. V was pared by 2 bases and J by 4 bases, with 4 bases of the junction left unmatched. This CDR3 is CASSFDRGGYEQYF. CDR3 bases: TGCGCCAGCAGCTTTGACAGGGGGGGTTACGAGCAGTACTTC.

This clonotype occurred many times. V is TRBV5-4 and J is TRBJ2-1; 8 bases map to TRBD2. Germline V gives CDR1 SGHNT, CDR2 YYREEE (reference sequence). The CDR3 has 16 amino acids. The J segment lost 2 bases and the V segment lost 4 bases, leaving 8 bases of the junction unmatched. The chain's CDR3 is CASSREGRGTYNEQFF. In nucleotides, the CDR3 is TGTGCCAGCAGCCGGGAGGGGCGAGGGACCTACAATGAGCAGTTCTTC.

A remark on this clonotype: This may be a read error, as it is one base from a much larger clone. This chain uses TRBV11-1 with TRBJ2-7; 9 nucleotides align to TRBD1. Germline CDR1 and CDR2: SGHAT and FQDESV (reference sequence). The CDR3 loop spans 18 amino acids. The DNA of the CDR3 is TGTGCCAGCAGCCCACCAGGGATCGGGGACAGGGCCTCCTACGAGCTGTACTTC. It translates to CASSPPGIGDRASYELYF.

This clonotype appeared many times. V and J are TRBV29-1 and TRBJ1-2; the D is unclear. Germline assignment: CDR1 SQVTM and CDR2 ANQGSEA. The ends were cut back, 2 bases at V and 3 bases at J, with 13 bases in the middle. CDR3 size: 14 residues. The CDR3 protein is CSVEHWETDYGYTF. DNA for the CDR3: TGCAGCGTTGAACACTGGGAGACCGACTATGGCTACACCTTC.

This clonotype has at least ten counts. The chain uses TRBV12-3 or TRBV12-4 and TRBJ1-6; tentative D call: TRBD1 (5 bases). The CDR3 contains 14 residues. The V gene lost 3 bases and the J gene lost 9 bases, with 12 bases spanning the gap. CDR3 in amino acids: CASSLRGEGSPLHF. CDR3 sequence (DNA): TGTGCCAGCAGTTTGAGGGGAGAGGGTTCACCCCTCCACTTT.

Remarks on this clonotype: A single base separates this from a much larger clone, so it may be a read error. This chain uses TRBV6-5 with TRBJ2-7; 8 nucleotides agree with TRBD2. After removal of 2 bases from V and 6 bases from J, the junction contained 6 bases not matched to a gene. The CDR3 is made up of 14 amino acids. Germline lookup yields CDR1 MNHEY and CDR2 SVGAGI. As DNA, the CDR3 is TGTGCCAGCAGTTACGACGGGGGGGCCACCGAGCAGTACTTC. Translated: CASSYDGGATEQYF.